Reported below is one T cell receptor (beta chain). Its target antigen remains unknown. Per-nucleotide qualities are absent, and no much larger clonotype sits a single base away. Based on the germline V gene, the CDR1 and CDR2 sequences are SGHAT and FQNNGV. V is cut back by 1 base and J by 4 bases, with 11 bases in the junction unmatched. Inclusive of the bounding cysteine and phenylalanine, the CDR3 is 17 residues long. The CDR3 DNA has 51 bases and is translated from base 1. The sample originates from a study of shared clonotypes between healthy human individuals (dated by TCRdb to the early 2020s). Concerning the study at large: A couple of women and a few men aged 18 to 49 years were included in the cohort. Per donor, three plates each were used for CD4 naive and CD4 memory, two for CD8 naive, and one for CD8 memory. To estimate repertoire size and how much clonotype sharing occurs between individuals, the study deeply sequenced the blood TCR repertoires of 4 to 6 healthy adults. Different laboratories and diverse techniques were used to prepare libraries and sequence TCR repertoires, to increase sequencing depth and limit assay-specific biases. Between about 0.9 and 9 billion PBMCs per donor were obtained by leukapheresis. What the authors observed across the whole study: Compared with non-shared clonotypes, the clonotypes found in all four sorted-subset donors had higher generation probabilities. Sharing across a few donors was observed for roughly 5.4% of naive CD4, over 3% of naive CD8, 2% to 2.5% of memory CD4, and about 0.39% of memory CD8 clonotypes. Because the study included only a small number of donors, the genetic and exposure-history diversity represented was limited. Only blood was sampled, and tissue TCR repertoires likely differ from those in blood. Larger estimated clonotype richness was generally found for naive subsets than for memory subsets. Incomplete sequencing was indicated by rarefaction of sorted-subset datasets, despite the large sequencing depth. Pairwise subsampling indicated that sequencing depth was expected to affect the degree of clonotype sharing among donors.

Using the deep immunoSEQ assay, TCR CDR3 regions were amplified from genomic DNA by multiplex PCR. For each cell subset, the extracted genomic DNA was distributed evenly across all wells of several immunoSEQ 96-well plates, and each plate served as one replicate. Each replicate PCR for sorted subsets received about 220 ng genomic DNA, equal to tens of thousands of T cell genomes. Purified libraries were quantified with a Qubit 3.0 fluorometer, sized on a Bioanalyzer 2100, and re-quantified with the KAPA Library Quantification kit. Each immunoSEQ 96-well plate was sequenced on its own single-read 150-cycle Illumina NextSeq 550 flow cell. Concerning the study's data processing: Because the immunoSEQ output held only junctional sequences and lacked quality scores, the filtering could not match the filtering applied to full-length reads. Sequences were annotated with PyIR, a Python wrapper for IgBLAST v1.9, and V/J genes and CDR3 were assigned using IMGT germline references. Reads were removed for weak V/J assignments (E-value above 1e-6), missing CDR3, stop codons, out-of-frame junctions, or ambiguous translated residues. V3J clonotypes were defined as sequences sharing the same inferred V gene, J gene, and CDR3 amino acid sequence. Percentage overlap between repertoires was calculated by dividing the number of shared unique clonotypes by the size of the smaller repertoire. Repertoire richness was assessed with RTK rarefaction, the Chao1 estimator, and Recon v2.1 estimates of unobserved clonotypes. For all TCRbeta clonotypes obtained by the gDNA method from four donors, generation probabilities were computed with OLGA. TCRdb mirrors the immuneACCESS table, restricted to in-frame sequences. Some clones are absent from its copies; in checked studies, under half trace to an unresolved V gene, and the reason for the others is unknown. The V and J calls and the clone size are those of that table, but D and trimming were determined from the DNA. This sample has about 1.1 million clones in its table, and about 80% of those were observed once. 0.55% to 0.7% of the sample is taken by the ten largest.

The donors were healthy, HIV-negative adults with no recently reported acute infections or vaccinations. All donors were Caucasian adults living in Nashville, Tennessee, USA. CD4+ T cells were enriched through magnetic negative selection, after which naive cells were positively selected on CD45RA and the remaining negative fraction served as the memory subset. After blood collection by leukapheresis, PBMCs were isolated using Ficoll-Histopaque density gradient centrifugation and then cryopreserved in the vapor phase of liquid nitrogen. Purity and quantity of every magnetically sorted T cell population were checked by analytical flow cytometry. Each sorted fraction had its genomic DNA isolated and then quantified by UV absorbance on a Nanodrop 2000c.

This TCR was sampled from a man aged 18 to 29 in good health. Some clones in this sample may be carry-over from other donors' samples. Sequencing used memory CD4+ T cells from PBMCs. The cell subset or site label here, explained by the study, means: CD45RA-negative fraction. The V and J genes are TRBV11-2 and TRBJ2-7, and TRBD2 matches 9 of the central bases. CDR3 protein: CASSLVAVLAGSYEQYF. In nucleotides, the sequence is TGTGCCAGCAGCTTAGTAGCCGTACTAGCGGGTAGTTACGAGCAGTACTTC.